The 13 T cell receptor beta chains below come from one sample, sequenced in a study of T-cell memory formation after mild COVID-19. TCRdb used MiXCR to reprocess the 5' RACE reads, holding one entry per CDR3 protein. This table holds about 400,000 distinct CDR3 sequences, 18% found once. The sample comprised PBMCs or a T cell subset sorted from them (not recorded which). Receptors were obtained from a man between 18 and 35 years old who had mild COVID-19 (a few samples of this study predate the infection). Cell type and time point are not known.

The chain carries TRBV6-2 or TRBV6-3 and TRBJ2-3, with 13 bases lining up with TRBD2. Losses at the gene ends were 6 bases for V and 3 bases for J; bases not matched to a gene: 6. The CDR3 is 16 amino acids. The germline V gene encodes CDR1 MNHEY and CDR2 SVGEGT. The CDR3 region has the DNA TGTGCCAGCAGATATCGACTAGCGGGGGGAACAGATACGCAGTATTTT. Its translation: CASRYRLAGGTDTQYF.

This chain uses TRBV5-1 with TRBJ2-1; maybe TRBD2 (6 bases). CDR1 SGHRS and CDR2 YFSETQ come from the germline V gene. Trimming cost V 5 bases and J 6 bases, with 15 bases left between them. CDR3 size: 14 residues. CDR3 in amino acids: CASSPGGARNEQFF. CDR3 sequence (DNA): TGCGCCAGCAGTCCCGGAGGGGCGCGCAATGAGCAGTTCTTC.

This clonotype was counted a few times. The gene calls are TRBV12-3 or TRBV12-4 and TRBJ2-3, with a possible D match to TRBD2 (6 bases). V shed 6 bases and J shed 4 bases, with 17 bases lying between them. The CDR3 covers 15 residues. CDR3 nucleotides: TGTGCCAGCAGCACCTCGAGGGAGCGGGCAGATACGCAGTATTTT. Its protein product is CASSTSRERADTQYF.

There are a few counts of this clonotype. The rearrangement uses TRBV7-3 and TRBJ2-5; 12 bases agree with TRBD1. After removal of 5 bases from V and 5 bases from J, the junction contained 6 bases not matched to a gene. Germline V gives CDR1 SGHTA, CDR2 FQGTGA. This CDR3 spans 15 amino acids. The CDR3 sequence: CASSHGTGGVETQYF. CDR3 DNA: TGTGCCAGCAGCCATGGGACAGGGGGCGTGGAGACCCAGTACTTC.

V gene TRBV7-9 combines with J gene TRBJ2-3; possibly TRBD1 or TRBD2 for D (5 bases each). CDR1 is SEHNR and CDR2 is FQNEAQ in the germline V gene (reference sequence). V was trimmed by 5 bases and J by 3 bases, leaving 15 bases between them. The CDR3 covers 15 residues. This chain's CDR3 is CASSRDLERTDTQYF. The DNA for the CDR3 is TGTGCCAGCAGCAGGGACCTCGAGCGGACAGATACGCAGTATTTT.

This clonotype has at least ten counts. The rearrangement links TRBV12-3 or TRBV12-4 to TRBJ1-6; a possible D gene is TRBD1 (5 bases). V shed 2 bases and J shed 4 bases, with 12 bases lying between them. This CDR3 has 16 residues. The CDR3 reads CASSLIEGYYNSPLHF. CDR3 DNA sequence: TGTGCCAGCAGTTTAATCGAGGGGTATTATAATTCACCCCTCCACTTT.

The chain carries TRBV28 and TRBJ1-2; a possible D gene is TRBD1 (5 bases). The CDR3 consists of 12 residues. Trimming stripped 7 bases from V and 4 bases from J, with 10 bases between. Germline-derived CDR1 and CDR2 are MDHEN and SYDVKM. The CDR3 loop is CASTRGGYGYTF. The CDR3 nucleotides are TGTGCCAGCACCCGTGGGGGCTATGGCTACACCTTC.

The rearrangement uses TRBV12-3 or TRBV12-4 and TRBJ2-6; D remains ambiguous. The germline V and J ends were trimmed by 1 base and 16 bases, with 5 bases remaining between them. The CDR3 is made up of 10 amino acids. CDR3 coding DNA: TGTGCCAGCAGTTTAGGGGCACTGACTTTC. Translated: CASSLGALTF.

This clonotype was seen repeatedly, ten times or more. The J gene is TRBJ1-6, the V gene TRBV3-1; perhaps TRBD1 as D (5 bases). This CDR3 is 15 amino acids long. Germline V CDR1 and CDR2: LGHDT, YNNKEL (reference sequence). With 6 bases removed from V and 7 bases from J, the gap between germline ends came to 16 bases. CDR3 in DNA: TGTGCCAGCAGTCCACCAGCGGGGACGAATTCACCCCTCCACTTT. Translation gives CASSPPAGTNSPLHF.

The V gene is TRBV29-1, the J gene TRBJ2-1, with unresolved D. Germline V gene sequence: CDR1 SQVTM, CDR2 ANQGSEA. The CDR3 extends over 13 amino acids. V lost 7 bases and J lost 4, with 14 bases in between. As DNA, the CDR3 is TGCAGCGGTGGAATCGGGCCTTACAATGAGCAGTTCTTC. Translation gives CSGGIGPYNEQFF.

The sample holds many counts of this clonotype. Germline is not matched at one junction end, which may reflect a read error. The CDR3 loop reads CASSFGLQETQYF. CDR3 sequence (DNA): TGTGCCAGCAGTTTTGGACTCCAAGAGACCCAGTACTTC. The chain has TRBV5-1 and TRBJ2-5, with D maybe TRBD2 (5 bases). CDR3 length: 13 residues. Germline lookup yields CDR1 SGHRS and CDR2 YFSETQ.

This clonotype was found a few times. V usage is TRBV7-2 and J usage is TRBJ2-5, with D possibly TRBD2 on 6 matching bases. V was trimmed by 7 bases and J by 1 base, leaving 16 bases between them. The CDR3 contains 15 residues. CDR1 and CDR2 from the germline V gene are SGHTA and FQGNSA. CDR3: CASKSGLGPQETQYF. CDR3 in DNA: TGTGCCAGCAAATCGGGACTGGGCCCCCAAGAGACCCAGTACTTC. Complete variable domain (other parts from reference TRBV7-2 and TRBJ2-5): GAGVSQSPSNKVTEKGKDVELRCDPISGHTALYWYRQSLGQGLEFLIYFQGNSAPDKSGLPSDRFSAERTGGSVSTLTIQRTQQEDSAVYLCASKSGLGPQETQYFGPGTRLLVL.

The genes are TRBV28 and TRBJ1-5; TRBD1 is a possible D gene (5 bases). Germline V gene sequence: CDR1 MDHEN, CDR2 SYDVKM. Trimming cost V 6 bases and J 4 bases, with 13 bases left between them. This CDR3 comprises 14 residues. CDR3 in amino acids: CASSPVGENQPQHF. In nucleotides, the CDR3 is TGTGCCAGCAGCCCGGTAGGGGAGAATCAGCCCCAGCATTTT.